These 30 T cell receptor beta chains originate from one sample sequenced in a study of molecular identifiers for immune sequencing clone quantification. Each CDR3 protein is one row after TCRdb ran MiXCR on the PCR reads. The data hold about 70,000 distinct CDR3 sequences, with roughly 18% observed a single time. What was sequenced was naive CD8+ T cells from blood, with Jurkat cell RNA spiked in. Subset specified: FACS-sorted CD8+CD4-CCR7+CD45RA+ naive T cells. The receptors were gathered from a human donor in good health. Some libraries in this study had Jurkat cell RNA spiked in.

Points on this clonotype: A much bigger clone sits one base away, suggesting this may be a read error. The CDR3 here is CATLLPGPGVQHF. CDR3 nucleotide sequence: TGTGCCACCCTCCTCCCGGGACCGGGAGTCCAGCATTTT. The chain recombines TRBV19 with TRBJ1-5; D is perhaps TRBD1 (5 bases). The CDR3 length is 13 residues. Germline V gene lookup returns CDR1 LNHDA and CDR2 SQIVND (reference sequence). Trimming took off 10 bases at V and 12 bases at J, with 22 bases between the two ends.

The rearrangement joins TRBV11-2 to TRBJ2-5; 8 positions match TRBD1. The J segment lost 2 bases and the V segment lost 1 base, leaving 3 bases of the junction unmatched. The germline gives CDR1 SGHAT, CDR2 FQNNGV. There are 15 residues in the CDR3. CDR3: CASSLGTGSQETQYF. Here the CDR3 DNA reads TGTGCCAGCAGCTTAGGGACAGGGAGTCAAGAGACCCAGTACTTC.

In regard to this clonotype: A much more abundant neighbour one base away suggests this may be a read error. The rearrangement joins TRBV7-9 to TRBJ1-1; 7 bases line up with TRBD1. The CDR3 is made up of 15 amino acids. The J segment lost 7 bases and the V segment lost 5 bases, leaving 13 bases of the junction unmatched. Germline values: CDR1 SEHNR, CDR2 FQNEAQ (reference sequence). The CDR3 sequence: CASSRTYLQGSEAFF. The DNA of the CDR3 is TGTGCCAGCAGCCGGACTTATCTACAGGGGAGTGAAGCTTTCTTT.

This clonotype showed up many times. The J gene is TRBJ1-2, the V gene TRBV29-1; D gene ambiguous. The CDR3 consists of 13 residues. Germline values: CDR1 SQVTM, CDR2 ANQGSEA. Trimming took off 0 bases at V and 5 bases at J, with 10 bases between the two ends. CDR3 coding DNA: TGCAGCGTTGAAGAAGGCAGGAGTTATGGCTACACCTTC. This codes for CSVEEGRSYGYTF.

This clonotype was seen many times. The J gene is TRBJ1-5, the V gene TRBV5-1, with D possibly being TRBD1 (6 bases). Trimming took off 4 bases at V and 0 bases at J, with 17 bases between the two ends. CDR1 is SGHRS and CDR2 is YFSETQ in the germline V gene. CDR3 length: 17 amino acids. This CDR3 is CASSINREKVSNQPQHF. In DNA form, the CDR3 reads TGCGCCAGCAGCATAAACAGGGAAAAGGTTAGCAATCAGCCCCAGCATTTT.

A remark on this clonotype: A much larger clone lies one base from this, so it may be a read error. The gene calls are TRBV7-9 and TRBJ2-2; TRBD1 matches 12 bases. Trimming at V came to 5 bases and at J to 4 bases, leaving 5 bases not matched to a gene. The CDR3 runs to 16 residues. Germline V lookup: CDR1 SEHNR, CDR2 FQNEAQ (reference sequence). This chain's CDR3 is CASSPGTGGATGELFF. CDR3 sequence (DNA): TGTGCCAGCAGCCCCGGGACAGGGGGCGCCACCGGGGAGCTGTTTTTT.

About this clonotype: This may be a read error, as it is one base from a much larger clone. This CDR3 is CASSFGGYNEQLF. CDR3 coding DNA: TGTGCCAGCAGTTTTGGCGGGTACAATGAGCAGCTCTTC. The V gene is TRBV27, the J gene TRBJ2-1; weak D call: TRBD2 (5 bases). This CDR3 region has 13 residues. CDR1 and CDR2 (germline): MNHEY, SMNVEV (reference sequence).

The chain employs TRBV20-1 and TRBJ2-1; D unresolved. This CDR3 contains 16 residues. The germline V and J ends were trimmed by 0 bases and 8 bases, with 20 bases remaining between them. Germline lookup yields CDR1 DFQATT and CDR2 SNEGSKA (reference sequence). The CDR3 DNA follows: TGCAGTGCTAGAGATGAGTTTGAGGTAGTTATCCATGAGCAGTTCTTC. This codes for CSARDEFEVVIHEQFF.

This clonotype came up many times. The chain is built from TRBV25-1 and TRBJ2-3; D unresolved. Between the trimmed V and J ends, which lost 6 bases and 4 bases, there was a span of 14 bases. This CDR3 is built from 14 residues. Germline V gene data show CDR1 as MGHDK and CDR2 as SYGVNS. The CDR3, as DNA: TGTGCCAGCAGACATATTGACTTTTCAGATACGCAGTATTTT. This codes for CASRHIDFSDTQYF. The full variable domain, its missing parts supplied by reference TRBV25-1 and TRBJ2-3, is EADIYQTPRYLVIGTGKKITLECSQTMGHDKMYWYQQDPGMELHLIHYSYGVNSTEKGDLSSESTVSRIRTEHFPLTLESARPSHTSQYLCASRHIDFSDTQYFGPGTRLTVL.

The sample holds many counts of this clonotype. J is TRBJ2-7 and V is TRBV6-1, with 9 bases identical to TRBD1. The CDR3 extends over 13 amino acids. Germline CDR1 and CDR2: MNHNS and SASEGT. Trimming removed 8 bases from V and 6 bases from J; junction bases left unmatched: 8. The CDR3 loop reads CASETGTGTEQYF. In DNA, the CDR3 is TGTGCCAGCGAGACCGGGACAGGGACCGAGCAGTACTTC.

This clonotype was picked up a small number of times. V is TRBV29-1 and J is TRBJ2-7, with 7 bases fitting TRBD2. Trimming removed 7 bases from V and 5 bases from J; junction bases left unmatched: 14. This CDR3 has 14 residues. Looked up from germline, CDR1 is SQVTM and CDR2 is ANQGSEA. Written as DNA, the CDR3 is TGCAGCGCTGGGAGGGCGGAGGGCTCGAACGAGCAGTACTTC. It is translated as CSAGRAEGSNEQYF.

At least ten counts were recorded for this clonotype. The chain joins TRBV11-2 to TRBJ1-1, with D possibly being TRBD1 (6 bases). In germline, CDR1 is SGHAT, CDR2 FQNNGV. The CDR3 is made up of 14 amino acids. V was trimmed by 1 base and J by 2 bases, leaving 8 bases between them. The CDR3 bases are TGTGCCAGCAGCTTAGGACAGGCTAACACTGAAGCTTTCTTT. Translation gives CASSLGQANTEAFF.

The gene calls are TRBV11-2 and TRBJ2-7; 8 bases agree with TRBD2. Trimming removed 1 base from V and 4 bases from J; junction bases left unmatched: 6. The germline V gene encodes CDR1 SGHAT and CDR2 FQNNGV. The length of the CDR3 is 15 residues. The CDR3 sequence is CASSLVAGGMYEQYF. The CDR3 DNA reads TGTGCCAGCAGCTTAGTCGCGGGAGGAATGTACGAGCAGTACTTC.

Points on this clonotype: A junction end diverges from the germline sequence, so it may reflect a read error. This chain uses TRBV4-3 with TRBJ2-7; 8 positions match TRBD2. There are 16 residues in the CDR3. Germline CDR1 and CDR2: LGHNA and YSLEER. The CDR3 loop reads CASSQEYTGGSYEQCF. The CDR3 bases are TGCGCCAGCAGCCAAGAGTATACGGGAGGGTCCTACGAGCAGTGCTTC.

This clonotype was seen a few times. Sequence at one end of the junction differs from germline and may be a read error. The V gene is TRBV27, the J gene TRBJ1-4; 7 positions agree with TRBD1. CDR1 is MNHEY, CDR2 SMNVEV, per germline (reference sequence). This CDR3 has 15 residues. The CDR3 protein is CASSITGDLNEKLVF. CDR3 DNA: TGTGCCAGCAGCATCACAGGGGACCTTAATGAAAAACTGGTTTTT.

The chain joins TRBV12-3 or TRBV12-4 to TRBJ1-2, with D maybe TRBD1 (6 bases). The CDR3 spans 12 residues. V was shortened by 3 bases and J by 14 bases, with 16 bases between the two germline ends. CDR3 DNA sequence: TGTGCCAGCAGTTTTTCTTGGGACAACGTGACCTTC. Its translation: CASSFSWDNVTF.

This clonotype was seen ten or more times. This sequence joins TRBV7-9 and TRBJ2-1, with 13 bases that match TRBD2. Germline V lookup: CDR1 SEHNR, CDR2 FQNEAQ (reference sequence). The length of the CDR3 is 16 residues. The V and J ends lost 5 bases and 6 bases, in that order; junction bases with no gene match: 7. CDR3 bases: TGTGCCAGCAGCCCTCCCGGGACTAGCGGGATCAATGAGCAGTTCTTC. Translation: CASSPPGTSGINEQFF.

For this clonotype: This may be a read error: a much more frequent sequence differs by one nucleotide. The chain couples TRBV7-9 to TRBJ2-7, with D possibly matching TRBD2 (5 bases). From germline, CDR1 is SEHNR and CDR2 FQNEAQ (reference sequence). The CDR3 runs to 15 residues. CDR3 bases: TGTGCCAGCAGCTTAGTGGTTAGCGAGGCCTCCGAGCAGTGCTTC. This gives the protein CASSLVVSEASEQCF.

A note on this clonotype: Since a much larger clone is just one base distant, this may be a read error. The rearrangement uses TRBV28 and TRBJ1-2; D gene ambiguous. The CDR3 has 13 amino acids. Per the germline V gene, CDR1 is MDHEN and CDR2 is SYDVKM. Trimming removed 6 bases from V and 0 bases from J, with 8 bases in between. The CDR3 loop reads CASSPRANYGYTF. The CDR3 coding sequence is TGTGCCAGCAGCCCGAGAGCTAACTATGGCTACACCTTC.

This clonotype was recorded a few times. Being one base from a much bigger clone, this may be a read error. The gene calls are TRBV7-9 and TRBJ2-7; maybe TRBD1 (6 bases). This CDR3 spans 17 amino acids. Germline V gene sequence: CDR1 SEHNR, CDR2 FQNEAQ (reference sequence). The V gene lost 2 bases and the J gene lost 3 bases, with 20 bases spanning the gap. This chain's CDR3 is CASSLSQADRGHYEQYF. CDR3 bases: TGTGCCAGCAGCTTAAGCCAAGCTGACCGGGGACACTACGAGCAGTACTTC.

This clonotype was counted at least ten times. CDR3 in amino acids: CASSQEGTRFGPISEAFF. The CDR3 region has the DNA TGTGCCAGCAGCCAAGAGGGAACGAGGTTTGGGCCCATTTCTGAAGCTTTCTTT. This chain joins TRBV3-1 and TRBJ1-1; D call uncertain. CDR1 is LGHDT and CDR2 is YNNKEL in the germline V gene (reference sequence). The CDR3 runs 18 residues. Trimming took off 0 bases at V and 6 bases at J, with 23 bases between the two ends.

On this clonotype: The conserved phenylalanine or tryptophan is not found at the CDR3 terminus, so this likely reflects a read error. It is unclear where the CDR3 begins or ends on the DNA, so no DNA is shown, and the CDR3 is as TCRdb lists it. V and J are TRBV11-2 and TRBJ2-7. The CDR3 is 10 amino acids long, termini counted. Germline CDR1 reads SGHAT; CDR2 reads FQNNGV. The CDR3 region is CASSLYEQCL.

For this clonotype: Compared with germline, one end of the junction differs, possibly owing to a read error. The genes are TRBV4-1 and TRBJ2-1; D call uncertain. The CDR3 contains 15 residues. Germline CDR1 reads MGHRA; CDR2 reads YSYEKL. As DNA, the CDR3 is TGCGCCAGCAGCCTAGCCCCGAGTGCCTACGATGAGCAGTTCTTC. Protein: CASSLAPSAYDEQFF.

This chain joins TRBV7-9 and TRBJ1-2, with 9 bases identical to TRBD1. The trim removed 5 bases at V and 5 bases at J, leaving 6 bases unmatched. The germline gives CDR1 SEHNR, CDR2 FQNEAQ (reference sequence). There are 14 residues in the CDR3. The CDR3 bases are TGTGCCAGCAGCCTCGGGACAGGGATATATGGCTACACCTTC. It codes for CASSLGTGIYGYTF.

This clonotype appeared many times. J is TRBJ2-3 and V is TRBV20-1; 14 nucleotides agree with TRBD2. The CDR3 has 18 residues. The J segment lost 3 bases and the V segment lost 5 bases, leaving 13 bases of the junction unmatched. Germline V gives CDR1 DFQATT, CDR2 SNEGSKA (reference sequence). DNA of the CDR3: TGCAGTGCTCCACTCCGGACTAGCGGGAGGTTTTTGACAGATACGCAGTATTTT. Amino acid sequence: CSAPLRTSGRFLTDTQYF.

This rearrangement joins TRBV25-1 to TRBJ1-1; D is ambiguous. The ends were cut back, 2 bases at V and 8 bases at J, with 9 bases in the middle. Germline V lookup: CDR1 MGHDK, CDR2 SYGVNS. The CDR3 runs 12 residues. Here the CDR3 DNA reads TGTGCCAGCAGTGAAGTCCGAGGAGAAGCTTTCTTT. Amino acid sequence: CASSEVRGEAFF.

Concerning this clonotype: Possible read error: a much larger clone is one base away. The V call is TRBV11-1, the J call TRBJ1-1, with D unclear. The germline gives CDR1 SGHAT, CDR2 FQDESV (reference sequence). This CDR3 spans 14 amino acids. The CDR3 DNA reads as TGTGCCAGCAGCTTAACGGAGGGAAGGACTGAAGCTTCCTTT. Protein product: CASSLTEGRTEASF.

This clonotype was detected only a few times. CDR3 in DNA: TGTGCCAGCAGTTTTGGTGGAATCGAGCAGTACTTC. Amino acid sequence: CASSFGGIEQYF. The gene calls are TRBV12-3 or TRBV12-4 and TRBJ2-7; D unresolved. This CDR3 region has 12 residues. V gave up 3 bases and J gave up 6 bases, with 9 bases separating them.

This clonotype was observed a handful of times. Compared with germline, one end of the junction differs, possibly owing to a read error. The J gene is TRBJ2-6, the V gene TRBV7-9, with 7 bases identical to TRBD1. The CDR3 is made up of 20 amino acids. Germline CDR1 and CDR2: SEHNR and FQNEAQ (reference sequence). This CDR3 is CPSSFLRQGGWGSGANVLTF. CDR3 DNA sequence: TGCCCCAGCAGCTTTCTACGACAGGGTGGTTGGGGTTCTGGGGCCAACGTCCTGACTTTC.

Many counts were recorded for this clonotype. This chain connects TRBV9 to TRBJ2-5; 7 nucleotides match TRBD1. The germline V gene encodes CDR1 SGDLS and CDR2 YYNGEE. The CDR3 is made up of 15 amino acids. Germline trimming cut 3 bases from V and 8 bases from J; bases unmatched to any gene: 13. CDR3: CASSEGQSHRKTQYF. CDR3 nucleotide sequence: TGTGCCAGCAGCGAGGGACAGAGTCACAGGAAAACCCAGTACTTC. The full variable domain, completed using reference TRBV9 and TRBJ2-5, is DSGVTQTPKHLITATGQRVTLRCSPRSGDLSVYWYQQSLDQGLQFLIQYYNGEERAKGNILERFSAQQFPDLHSELNLSSLELGDSALYFCASSEGQSHRKTQYFGPGTRLLVL.